This passage covers 22 T cell receptor beta chains from one sample sequenced in a study of blood T cells in healthy people across ages. Primed by a sample-barcoded 5' primer and a J-beta primer mix, a second PCR proceeded for about 6 to 12 cycles. TCRdb processed the 5' RACE reads anew with MiXCR; each CDR3 protein has one entry. The sample contains more than 900,000 distinct CDR3 sequences, about 23% of which appear only once. The sample also formed part of further work on T cells of mothers and their children.

Sequencing was carried out using blood. The receptors shown here come from a girl aged 2-9 years in good health.

V is TRBV4-1 and J is TRBJ2-7, with D possibly TRBD2 on 5 matching bases. The CDR3 length is 14 residues. Germline V gene sequence: CDR1 MGHRA, CDR2 YSYEKL. Trimming took 4 bases from V and 7 from J, leaving 17 bases between them. The CDR3 nucleotides are TGCGCCAGCAGCCCGAGGGATCCCTCTAGGGAGCAGTACTTC. Its protein product is CASSPRDPSREQYF.

The chain uses TRBV20-1 and TRBJ2-2; the D gene is possibly TRBD2 (5 bases). Trimming left V 6 bases short and J 7 bases short, with 18 bases between. Germline CDR1 DFQATT, CDR2 SNEGSKA (reference sequence). CDR3 size: 14 residues. Written as DNA, the CDR3 is TGCAGTGCCCAGTATTGGGGAGAGTACGGGGAGCTGTTTTTT. This codes for CSAQYWGEYGELFF.

The chain employs TRBV29-1 and TRBJ2-5; 7 bases align to TRBD2. Germline lookup yields CDR1 SQVTM and CDR2 ANQGSEA. This CDR3 region has 11 residues. The CDR3, as DNA: TGCACCGGCGGGGGAGGCGAGACCCAGTACTTC. It codes for CTGGGGETQYF.

The J gene is TRBJ1-1, the V gene TRBV7-2; D perhaps matches TRBD1 (6 bases). Germline values: CDR1 SGHTA, CDR2 FQGNSA. The CDR3 contains 16 residues. The V end lost 1 base, the J end lost 1 base, and 13 bases lay between the germline ends. The DNA for the CDR3 is TGTGCCAGCAGCTTAGGCGACTGGGGACAGAACACTGAAGCTTTCTTT. Translating gives CASSLGDWGQNTEAFF.

This clonotype came up once. The chain is built from TRBV6-1 and TRBJ2-7; D is unclear. V lost 3 bases, J lost 6 bases, and 6 bases lay in between. CDR3 length: 11 amino acids. CDR1 and CDR2 from the germline V gene are MNHNS and SASEGT. The CDR3 nucleotides read TGTGCCAGCAGTGATTATGGCGAGCAGTACTTC. Encoded protein: CASSDYGEQYF.

The chain recombines TRBV20-1 with TRBJ1-2; perhaps TRBD1 as D (5 bases). Trimming removed 5 bases at V and 2 bases at J, with 12 bases between. CDR3 size: 13 residues. Germline CDR1 reads DFQATT; CDR2 reads SNEGSKA (reference sequence). This CDR3 reads CSAGAILNYGYTF. The CDR3 nucleotides are TGCAGTGCTGGGGCCATTCTCAACTATGGCTACACCTTC.

The J gene is TRBJ1-4, the V gene TRBV7-6; D not resolved. Trimming took off 5 bases at V and 7 bases at J, with 14 bases between the two ends. The CDR3 totals 14 residues. Germline values: CDR1 SGHVS, CDR2 FNYEAQ. CDR3 bases: TGTGCCAGCAGCCCAACAGATCGGTTTGAAAAACTGTTTTTT. This translates into CASSPTDRFEKLFF.

This clonotype was detected a few times. An end of the junction does not agree with germline; a read error may underlie this. This rearrangement joins TRBV2 to TRBJ1-5; no firm D call. Germline CDR1 and CDR2: SNHLY and FYNNEI. The CDR3 runs to 15 residues. The DNA of the CDR3 is TGTGCCAGCACTCCACGGCAGGAGTCCAGTCAGCCCCAGCGTTTT. Its translation is CASTPRQESSQPQRF.

This clonotype has only a few counts. The chain is built from TRBV24-1 and TRBJ2-1; D not resolved. The CDR3 runs 16 residues. Germline lookup yields CDR1 KGHDR and CDR2 SFDVKD. The ends were cut back, 0 bases at V and 4 bases at J, with 12 bases in the middle. The CDR3 nucleotides are TGTGCCACCAGTGATTTGGGGAAAAGCAGATACAATGAGCAGTTCTTC. This gives the protein CATSDLGKSRYNEQFF.

This clonotype has just a few counts. This rearrangement joins TRBV28 to TRBJ1-1; the match to TRBD1 covers 8 bases. J was trimmed by 8 bases and V by 4 bases; bases with no gene match: 12. There are 15 residues in the CDR3. From germline, CDR1 is MDHEN and CDR2 SYDVKM. The CDR3 is CASSSLGTGEREAFF. CDR3 DNA sequence: TGTGCCAGCAGTTCCTTAGGGACAGGCGAAAGGGAAGCTTTCTTT.

A few counts support this clonotype. This rearrangement joins TRBV27 to TRBJ2-7; TRBD1 is a possible D gene (5 bases). From germline, CDR1 is MNHEY and CDR2 SMNVEV (reference sequence). Trimming took 2 bases from V and 0 from J, leaving 11 bases between them. This CDR3 comprises 15 residues. CDR3 sequence (DNA): TGTGCCAGCAGTTTAACGACAGATAACTCCTACGAGCAGTACTTC. Protein sequence: CASSLTTDNSYEQYF.

The chain recombines TRBV20-1 with TRBJ2-1; 14 nucleotides align to TRBD2. This CDR3 is 16 amino acids long. Trimming took 7 bases from V and 4 from J; bases not matched to a gene: 9. Germline V CDR1 and CDR2: DFQATT, SNEGSKA (reference sequence). CDR3 nucleotides: TGCAGTGGCCGGACTAGCGGGAGGAGGGGATACAATGAGCAGTTCTTC. It yields the protein CSGRTSGRRGYNEQFF.

This clonotype was detected only a few times. The chain has TRBV7-2 and TRBJ1-1; no definite D call. CDR3 length equals 14 residues. V was pared by 5 bases and J by 4 bases, with 14 bases between. CDR1 SGHTA and CDR2 FQGNSA come from the germline V gene. CDR3 residues: CASSQDWGPTEAFF. The CDR3 nucleotides read TGTGCCAGCAGCCAAGACTGGGGTCCCACTGAAGCTTTCTTT.

This clonotype was counted a few times. The V call is TRBV5-1, the J call TRBJ2-7; no firm D call. Germline V gene sequence: CDR1 SGHRS, CDR2 YFSETQ. Trimming pared 5 bases from V and 1 base from J, leaving 16 bases between. The CDR3 consists of 15 residues. As DNA, the CDR3 is TGCGCCAGCAGGGTCGGCACCGCCCAATCCTACGAGCAGTACTTC. Residues: CASRVGTAQSYEQYF.

CDR3 in amino acids: CASSPGTRETEQYF. DNA for the CDR3: TGTGCCAGCAGCCCCGGTACCCGAGAAACCGAGCAGTACTTC. The J gene is TRBJ2-7, the V gene TRBV7-2; D unclear. Deletions cut 5 bases from V and 6 bases from J, with 17 bases between. The CDR3 loop spans 14 amino acids. From germline, CDR1 is SGHTA and CDR2 FQGNSA.

This clonotype was found a few times. The germline gene is not matched at one end of the junction; a read error may be the cause. The gene calls are TRBV11-2 and TRBJ2-7; 10 positions match TRBD2. The CDR3 length is 15 residues. CDR1 SGHAT and CDR2 FQNNGV come from the germline V gene. The CDR3 spells CASGLGLAASYEQYF. CDR3 DNA sequence: TGTGCCAGCGGCTTAGGACTAGCGGCCTCCTACGAGCAGTACTTC.

This clonotype was counted only a few times. The gene calls are TRBV27 and TRBJ2-3, with 8 bases lining up with TRBD1. This CDR3 is built from 16 residues. Trimming at V came to 5 bases and at J to 1 base, leaving 8 bases not matched to a gene. Germline V lookup: CDR1 MNHEY, CDR2 SMNVEV (reference sequence). In nucleotides, the CDR3 is TGTGCCAGCAGTGGAGACAGGGGAAGCGGCACAGATACGCAGTATTTT. Protein: CASSGDRGSGTDTQYF.

This chain joins TRBV20-1 and TRBJ2-3; a weak D match, TRBD2 (6 bases). Germline lookup yields CDR1 DFQATT and CDR2 SNEGSKA (reference sequence). The CDR3 contains 15 residues. The V end was cut by 3 bases, the J end by 5 bases, with 18 bases between. Written as DNA, the CDR3 is TGCAGTGCTAGGACCGGGACTCGGGTACGAGATACGCAGTATTTT. It translates to CSARTGTRVRDTQYF.

CDR3 DNA: TGTGCCAGCAGAAGGACAGGCTCCTACAATGAGCAGTTCTTC. This sequence encodes CASRRTGSYNEQFF. The chain recombines TRBV28 with TRBJ2-1; 7 nucleotides match TRBD1. V lost 6 bases and J lost 0; bases outside the gene matches: 2. CDR3 length: 14 residues. CDR1 and CDR2 from the germline V gene are MDHEN and SYDVKM.

The chain is built from TRBV20-1 and TRBJ2-3; 8 nucleotides line up with TRBD2. This CDR3 contains 11 residues. The V and J ends lost 0 bases and 11 bases, in that order; junction bases with no gene match: 1. CDR1 and CDR2 from the germline V gene are DFQATT and SNEGSKA (reference sequence). CDR3 DNA: TGCAGTGCTAGAGAGCGGGGGGAGCAGTATTTT. This gives the protein CSARERGEQYF.

The chain combines TRBV6-5 with TRBJ2-2; D gene unclear. CDR3 length: 14 amino acids. Looked up from germline, CDR1 is MNHEY and CDR2 is SVGAGI. V shed 8 bases and J shed 5 bases, with 15 bases lying between them. As DNA, the CDR3 is TGTGCCAGCTATAGAGTCATAGGGACCGGGGAGCTGTTTTTT. Translated: CASYRVIGTGELFF.

The V and J genes are TRBV3-1 and TRBJ2-7, with D unclear. The germline V gene has CDR1 LGHDT and CDR2 YNNKEL (reference sequence). V was cut by 4 bases and J by 3 bases, with 13 bases left in between. The CDR3 has 14 residues. CDR3 sequence (DNA): TGTGCCAGCAGCCTCGGGCCAGGAGACTACGAGCAGTACTTC. Residues: CASSLGPGDYEQYF.